This section outlines one TCR beta chain sequence together with its context. The antigen is undetermined. This sample is part of a study of multiple sclerosis patients with progressive multifocal leukoencephalopathy. Overall study findings and caveats: In most PML patients, TRB repertoires appeared less diverse by entropy.

TCRdb's table, derived via immunoSEQ multiplex PCR, lists solely in-frame clones and lacks some. This table holds roughly 32,000 clones, about 90% found once. The length of the CDR3 is 13 residues. Germline assignment: CDR1 MDHEN and CDR2 SYDVKM. Trimming stripped 6 bases from V and 1 base from J, with 6 bases between. As to time point: time of PML onset. Sequenced here: PBMCs, sampled from a patient treated with natalizumab. The receptor was isolated from a human donor with progressive multifocal leukoencephalopathy. The rearrangement joins TRBV28 to TRBJ1-4; D call uncertain. CDR3 region: CASREITNEKLFF. DNA for the CDR3: TGTGCCAGCAGGGAGATAACTAATGAAAAACTGTTTTTT.